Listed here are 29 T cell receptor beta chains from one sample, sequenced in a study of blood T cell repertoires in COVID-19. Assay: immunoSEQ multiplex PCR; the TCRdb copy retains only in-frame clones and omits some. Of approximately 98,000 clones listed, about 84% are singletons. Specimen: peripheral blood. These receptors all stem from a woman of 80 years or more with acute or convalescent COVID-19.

This CDR3 is CASRPRERSSGELFF. The CDR3 DNA reads TGTGCCAGCAGACCCAGGGAAAGGTCGTCCGGGGAGCTGTTTTTT. The V call is TRBV6-4, the J call TRBJ2-2; the D gene is possibly TRBD1 (5 bases). With 6 bases removed from V and 6 bases from J, the gap between germline ends came to 17 bases. The CDR3 spans 15 residues. CDR1 is MRHNA, CDR2 SNTAGT, per germline.

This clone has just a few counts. The CDR3 reads CAISGETPQEDYTF. The CDR3 DNA follows: TGTGCCATCAGTGGAGAGACCCCTCAGGAGGACTACACCTTC. The V and J genes are TRBV10-3 and TRBJ1-2; no reliable D call. V lost 4 bases and J lost 10, with 19 bases in between. There are 14 residues in the CDR3. From germline, CDR1 is ENHRY and CDR2 SYGVKD.

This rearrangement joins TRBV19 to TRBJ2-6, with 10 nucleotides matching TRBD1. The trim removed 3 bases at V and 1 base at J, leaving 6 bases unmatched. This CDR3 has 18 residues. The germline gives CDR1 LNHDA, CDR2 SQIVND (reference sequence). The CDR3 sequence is CASSMGDRGPSGANVLTF. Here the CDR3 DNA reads TGTGCCAGTAGTATGGGGGACAGGGGCCCATCTGGGGCCAACGTCCTGACTTTC.

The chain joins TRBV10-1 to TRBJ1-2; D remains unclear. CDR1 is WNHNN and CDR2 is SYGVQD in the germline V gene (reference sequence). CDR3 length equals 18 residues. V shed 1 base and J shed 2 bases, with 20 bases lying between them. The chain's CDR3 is CASSEYESDTLKNYGYTF. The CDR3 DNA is TGCGCCAGCAGTGAGTACGAGTCCGACACACTCAAAAACTATGGCTACACCTTC.

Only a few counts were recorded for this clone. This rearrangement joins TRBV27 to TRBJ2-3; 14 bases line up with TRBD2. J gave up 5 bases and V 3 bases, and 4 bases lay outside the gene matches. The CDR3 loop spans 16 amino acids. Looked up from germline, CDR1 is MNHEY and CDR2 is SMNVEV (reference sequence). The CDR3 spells CASSLTSGGAGDTQYF. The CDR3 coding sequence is TGTGCCAGCAGTTTGACTAGCGGGGGGGCGGGAGATACGCAGTATTTT.

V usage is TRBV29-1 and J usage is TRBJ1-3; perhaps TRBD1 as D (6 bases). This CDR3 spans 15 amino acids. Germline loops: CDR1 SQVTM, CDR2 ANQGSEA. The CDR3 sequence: CSADTGTNSGNTIYF. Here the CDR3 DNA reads TGCAGTGCCGATACCGGGACAAACTCTGGAAACACCATATATTTT.

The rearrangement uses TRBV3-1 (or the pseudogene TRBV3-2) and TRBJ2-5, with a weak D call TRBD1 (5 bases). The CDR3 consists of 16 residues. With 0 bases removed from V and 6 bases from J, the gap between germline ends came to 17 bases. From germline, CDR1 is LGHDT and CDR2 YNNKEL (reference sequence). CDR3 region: CASSQDLRVSTKTQYF. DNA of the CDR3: TGTGCCAGCAGCCAAGATCTCAGGGTTTCCACGAAGACCCAGTACTTC.

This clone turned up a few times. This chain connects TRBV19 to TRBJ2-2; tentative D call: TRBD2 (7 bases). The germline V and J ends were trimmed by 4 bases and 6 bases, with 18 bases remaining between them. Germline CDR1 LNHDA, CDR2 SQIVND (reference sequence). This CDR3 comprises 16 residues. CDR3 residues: CASSNQQGGFSGELFF. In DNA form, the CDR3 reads TGTGCCAGTAGTAATCAACAGGGAGGGTTTTCCGGGGAGCTGTTTTTT. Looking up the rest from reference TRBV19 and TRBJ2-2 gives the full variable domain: DGGITQSPKYLFRKEGQNVTLSCEQNLNHDAMYWYRQDPGQGLRLIYYSQIVNDFQKGDIAEGYSVSREKKESFPLTVTSAQKNPTAFYLCASSNQQGGFSGELFFGEGSRLTVL.

DNA for the CDR3: TGTGCCAGCAGTGGGCAGGAGGGCACTGAAGCTTTCTTT. Residues: CASSGQEGTEAFF. V gene TRBV12-3 or TRBV12-4 combines with J gene TRBJ1-1; D is unclear. CDR3 size: 13 residues. Trimming shortened V by 5 bases and J by 4 bases, and 11 bases separated the two germline ends.

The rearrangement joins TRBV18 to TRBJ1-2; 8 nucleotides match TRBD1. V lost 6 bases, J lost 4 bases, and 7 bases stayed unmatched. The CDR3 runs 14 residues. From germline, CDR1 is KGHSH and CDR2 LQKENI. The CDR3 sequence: CASSSGQAGYGYTF. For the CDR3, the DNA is TGTGCCAGCTCCTCGGGACAGGCGGGCTATGGCTACACCTTC.

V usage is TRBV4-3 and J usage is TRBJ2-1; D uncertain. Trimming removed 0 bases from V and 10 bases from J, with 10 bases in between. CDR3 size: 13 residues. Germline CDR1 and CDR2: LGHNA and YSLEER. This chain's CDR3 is CASSQDLGREQFF. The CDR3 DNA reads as TGCGCCAGCAGCCAAGATCTGGGCAGGGAGCAGTTCTTC.

The CDR3 region has the DNA TGTGCCAGCAGCTTAGGGGACAGGGAACTACGATCTACGCAGTATTTT. This sequence encodes CASSLGDRELRSTQYF. The rearrangement joins TRBV9 to TRBJ2-3, with 9 nucleotides matching TRBD1. V lost 4 bases, J lost 8 bases, and 14 bases stayed unmatched. Germline V gene sequence: CDR1 SGDLS, CDR2 YYNGEE. The CDR3 has 16 residues.

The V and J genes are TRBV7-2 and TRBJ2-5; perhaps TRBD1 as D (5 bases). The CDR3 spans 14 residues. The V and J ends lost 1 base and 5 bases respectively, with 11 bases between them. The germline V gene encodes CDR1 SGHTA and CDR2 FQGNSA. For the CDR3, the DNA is TGTGCCAGCAGCTTAGGACAGTTTCGGGAGACCCAGTACTTC. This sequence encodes CASSLGQFRETQYF.

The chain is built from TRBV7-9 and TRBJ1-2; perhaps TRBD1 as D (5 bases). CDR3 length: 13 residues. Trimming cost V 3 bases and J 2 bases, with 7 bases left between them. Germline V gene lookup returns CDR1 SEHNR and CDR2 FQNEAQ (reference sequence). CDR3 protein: CASSFSGNYGYTF. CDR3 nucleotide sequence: TGTGCCAGCAGCTTTTCAGGGAACTATGGCTACACCTTC.

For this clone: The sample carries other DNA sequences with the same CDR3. Here the CDR3 DNA reads TGTGCCAGCAGCCGTGACAGGGACTATGGCTACACCTTC. Its protein product is CASSRDRDYGYTF. This chain links TRBV14 with TRBJ1-2; 7 nucleotides agree with TRBD1. V gave up 4 bases and J gave up 3 bases; unmatched junction bases: 2. CDR1 SGHDN and CDR2 FVKESK come from the germline V gene. This CDR3 contains 13 residues.

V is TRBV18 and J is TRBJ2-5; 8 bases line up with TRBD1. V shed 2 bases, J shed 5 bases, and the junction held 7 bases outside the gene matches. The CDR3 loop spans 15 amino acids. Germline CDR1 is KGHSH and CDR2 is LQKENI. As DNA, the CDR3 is TGTGCCAGCTCACCAAGCAGCAGGGGGCGGGAGACCCAGTACTTC. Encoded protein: CASSPSSRGRETQYF.

In nucleotides, the CDR3 is TGTGCCAGCAGTTATGGGACTAGCTCCAGCACCGGGGAGCTGTTTTTT. It translates to CASSYGTSSSTGELFF. The chain carries TRBV2 and TRBJ2-2; 9 bases fit TRBD2. The V gene's germline CDR1 is SNHLY and CDR2 FYNNEI. The CDR3 spans 16 residues. V dropped 5 bases and J dropped 4; count of bases not matched to a gene: 8.

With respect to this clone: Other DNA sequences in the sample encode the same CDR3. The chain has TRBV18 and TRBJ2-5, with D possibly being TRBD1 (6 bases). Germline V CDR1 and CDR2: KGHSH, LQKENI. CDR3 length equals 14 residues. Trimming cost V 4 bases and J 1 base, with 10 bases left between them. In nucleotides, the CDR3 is TGTGCCAGCTCACGCGGACAGATCCAAGAGACCCAGTACTTC. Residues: CASSRGQIQETQYF.

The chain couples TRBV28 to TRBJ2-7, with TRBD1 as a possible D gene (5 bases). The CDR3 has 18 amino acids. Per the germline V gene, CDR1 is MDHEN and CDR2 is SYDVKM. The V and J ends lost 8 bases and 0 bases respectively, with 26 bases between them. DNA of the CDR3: TGTGCCAGCGCCTTAAGGGGATCTGGGCGGTCGAGCTCCTACGAGCAGTACTTC. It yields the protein CASALRGSGRSSSYEQYF.

CDR3 residues: CASRASLINSPLHF. CDR3 coding DNA: TGTGCCAGCAGGGCCAGTTTAATAAATTCACCCCTCCACTTT. The rearrangement links TRBV2 to TRBJ1-6; D gene ambiguous. The V gene's germline CDR1 is SNHLY and CDR2 FYNNEI. The length of the CDR3 is 14 residues. The ends were cut back, 6 bases at V and 7 bases at J, with 13 bases in the middle.

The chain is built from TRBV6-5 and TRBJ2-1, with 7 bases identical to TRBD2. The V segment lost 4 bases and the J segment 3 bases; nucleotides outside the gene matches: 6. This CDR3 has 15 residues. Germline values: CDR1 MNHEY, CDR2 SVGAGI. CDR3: CASSSGLDIYNEQFF. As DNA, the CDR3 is TGTGCCAGCAGTTCTGGACTAGATATCTACAATGAGCAGTTCTTC.

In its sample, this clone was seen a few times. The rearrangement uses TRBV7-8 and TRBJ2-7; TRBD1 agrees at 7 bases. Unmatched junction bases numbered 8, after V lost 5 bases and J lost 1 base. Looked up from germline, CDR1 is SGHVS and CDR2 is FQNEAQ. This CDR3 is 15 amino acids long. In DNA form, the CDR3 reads TGTGCCAGCAGCCCTACGACGGGACAGTCCTACGAGCAGTACGTC. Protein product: CASSPTTGQSYEQYV.

The CDR3: CASRPLRDRVFGYTF. The CDR3 DNA sequence: TGTGCCAGCAGGCCTCTCCGGGACAGGGTTTTCGGCTACACCTTC. This rearrangement joins TRBV2 to TRBJ1-2; 9 bases fit TRBD1. The CDR3 is 15 residues long. J was trimmed by 8 bases and V by 6 bases; bases with no gene match: 13. Germline V gene sequence: CDR1 SNHLY, CDR2 FYNNEI.

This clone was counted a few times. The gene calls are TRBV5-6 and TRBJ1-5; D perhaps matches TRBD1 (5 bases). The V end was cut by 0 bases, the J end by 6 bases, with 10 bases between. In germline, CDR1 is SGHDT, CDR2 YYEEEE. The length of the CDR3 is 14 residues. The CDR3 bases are TGTGCCAGCAGCTTGGGACAGACTGGTCAGCCCCAGCATTTT. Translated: CASSLGQTGQPQHF.

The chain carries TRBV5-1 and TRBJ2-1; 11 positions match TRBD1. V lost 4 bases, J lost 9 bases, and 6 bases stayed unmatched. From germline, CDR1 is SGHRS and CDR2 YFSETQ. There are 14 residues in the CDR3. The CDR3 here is CASSTTGTGGEQFF. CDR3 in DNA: TGCGCCAGCAGCACCACAGGGACAGGGGGTGAGCAGTTCTTC.

The CDR3 DNA reads as TGTGCCAGCAGCTTAAGGGGGCTATTGGAGCAGTACTTC. It translates to CASSLRGLLEQYF. The chain has TRBV7-2 and TRBJ2-7; the match to TRBD1 covers 7 bases. The CDR3 spans 13 residues. The trim removed 2 bases at V and 7 bases at J, leaving 5 bases unmatched. The germline gives CDR1 SGHTA, CDR2 FQGNSA.

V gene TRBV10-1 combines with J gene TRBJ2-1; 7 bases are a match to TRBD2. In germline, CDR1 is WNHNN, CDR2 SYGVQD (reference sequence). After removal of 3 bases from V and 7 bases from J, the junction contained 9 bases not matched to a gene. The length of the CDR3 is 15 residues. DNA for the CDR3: TGCGCCAGCAGTGATGGGGGGGGGTCGAGTAATGAGCAGTTCTTC. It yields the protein CASSDGGGSSNEQFF.

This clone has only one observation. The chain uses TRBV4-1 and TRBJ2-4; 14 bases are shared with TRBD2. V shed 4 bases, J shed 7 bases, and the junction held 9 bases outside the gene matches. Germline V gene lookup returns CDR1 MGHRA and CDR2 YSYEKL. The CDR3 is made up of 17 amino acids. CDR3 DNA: TGCGCCAGCAGCCTCGGACTAGCGGGGGGTTCCCGGAACATTCAGTACTTC. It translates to CASSLGLAGGSRNIQYF.

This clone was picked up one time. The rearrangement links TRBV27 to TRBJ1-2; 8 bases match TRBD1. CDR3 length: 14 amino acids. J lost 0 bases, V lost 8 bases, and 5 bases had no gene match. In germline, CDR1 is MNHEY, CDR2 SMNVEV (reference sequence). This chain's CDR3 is CASGRGPSNYGYTF. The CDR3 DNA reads TGTGCCAGCGGCAGGGGGCCTTCTAACTATGGCTACACCTTC.